The clone carrying this T cell receptor beta chain has only a few counts. The data originate from a study of blood T cell repertoires in COVID-19. Each participant's cohort was designated according to participant-reported clinical history. The V segment lost 6 bases and the J segment 0 bases; nucleotides outside the gene matches: 5. Germline loops: CDR1 MNHEY, CDR2 SVGEGT. The CDR3 loop spans 16 amino acids. Profiling relied on immunoSEQ multiplex PCR, and the TCRdb table lists in-frame clones only, not all of them. Of roughly 230,000 clones in the sample, 80% to 90% were seen once. The chain joins TRBV6-2 or TRBV6-3 to TRBJ2-1, with 10 nucleotides matching TRBD2. The sample taken for sequencing was PBMCs or T cells enriched from blood (not recorded which). The clonotype comes from a woman aged 45-65 years who had been exposed to COVID-19. CDR3 loop: CASSPLAGSSYNEQFF. The CDR3 DNA is TGTGCCAGCAGCCCACTAGCGGGGAGCTCCTACAATGAGCAGTTCTTC.